This T cell receptor (beta chain) emerged from a study of CD8 T cells in ankylosing spondylitis. This clonotype was picked up many times. Its cognate antigen is unknown. Study results and limitations: Characteristic, it appeared, of ankylosing spondylitis blood was a TCR beta motif of seven or eight highly homologous variants. According to the report, clones linked to the disease were significantly enriched in matched synovial fluid samples taken from ankylosing spondylitis patients. A subset of motif variants has previously been described in the synovial fluid and blood of reactive arthritis.

TCR beta libraries were made by quantitative 5'-RACE with molecular barcodes. In TCRdb, the 5' RACE reads were re-called with MiXCR into one record per CDR3 protein. There are 750,000 to 850,000 distinct CDR3 sequences in the sample; approximately 10% occur only once, and more than 0.5% lies in the top ten. V was shortened by 1 base and J by 3 bases, with 7 bases between the two germline ends. CDR3 length: 13 amino acids. Per the germline V gene, CDR1 is DFQATT and CDR2 is SNEGSKA (reference sequence). The TCR was taken from a male donor with ankylosing spondylitis. Source material: blood, either unsorted or a sorted T cell fraction (not recorded which). The chain is built from TRBV20-1 and TRBJ2-1; D is possibly TRBD2 (6 bases). The CDR3 spells CSARVGGYNEQFF. The CDR3, as DNA: TGCAGTGCTAGAGTGGGGGGCTACAATGAGCAGTTCTTC.